Listed below are T cell receptor beta chains from one sample, sequenced in a study of memory CD4+ T cells and cytomegalovirus serostatus. Repertoires were generated with immunoSEQ multiplex PCR, while TCRdb's copy carries only in-frame clones and drops some. The repertoire has 50,000 to 60,000 clones, around 83% of them found once; the top ten carry just under 2%. The sequencing sample was made of memory CD4+ T cells from blood. Every receptor here comes from an adult in good health and CMV-seropositive. Both conserved end residues are part of each CDR3. The D gene is left open where the match is weak. Size is omitted from some rows. Given values are once, few, many or a class for expanded clones.

CDR3aa | CDR3nt | abundance | d_gene | j_gene | len | v_gene
CASRGSLGTHNEQFF | TGTGCCAGCAGAGGCTCCCTGGGGACCCACAATGAGCAGTTCTTC | NA | NA | TRBJ2-1 | 15 | TRBV2
CASRKDRSHEQYF | TGTGCCAGCAGAAAGGACAGGTCCCACGAGCAGTACTTC | NA | NA | TRBJ2-7 | 13 | TRBV21-1
CASSQEPSKDYGYTF | TGTGCCAGTAGCCAAGAGCCAAGCAAGGACTATGGCTACACCTTC | NA | NA | TRBJ1-2 | 15 | TRBV19
CAWNPGLAGQETQYF | TGTGCCTGGAATCCGGGACTAGCGGGGCAAGAGACCCAGTACTTC | NA | TRBD2 | TRBJ2-5 | 15 | TRBV30
CASSTDRGLLNEQYF | TGTGCCAGCTCAACGGACAGGGGGCTTCTGAACGAGCAGTACTTC | NA | TRBD1 | TRBJ2-7 | 15 | TRBV18
CASNPGLAGNHEQFF | TGTGCCAGCAACCCGGGACTAGCGGGGAACCATGAGCAGTTCTTC | NA | TRBD2 | TRBJ2-1 | 15 | TRBV19
CAISDRNGDEQFF | TGTGCCATCAGTGATCGGAACGGTGATGAGCAGTTCTTC | NA | NA | TRBJ2-1 | 13 | TRBV10-3
CASSQGLNTEAFF | TGTGCCAGCAGCCAGGGCTTGAACACTGAAGCTTTCTTT | few | NA | TRBJ1-1 | 13 | TRBV2
CASSQKTSGSNEQFF | TGTGCCAGCAGCCAAAAGACTAGCGGGTCCAATGAGCAGTTCTTC | NA | TRBD2 | TRBJ2-1 | 15 | TRBV7-9
CASSSQTRVNYGYTF | TGCGCCAGCAGCAGCCAGACCCGGGTCAACTATGGCTACACCTTC | NA | NA | TRBJ1-2 | 15 | TRBV5-1
CASRRQGASESYTF | TGTGCCAGCAGACGACAGGGGGCCTCGGAAAGCTACACCTTC | once | TRBD1 | TRBJ1-2 | 14 | TRBV5-4
CASSPTGYGTEAFF | TGTGCCAGCTCACCGACAGGTTATGGGACTGAAGCTTTCTTT | NA | NA | TRBJ1-1 | 14 | TRBV18
CSAREQREQYF | TGCAGTGCTAGGGAACAGCGTGAGCAGTACTTC | NA | NA | TRBJ2-7 | 11 | TRBV20-1
CASSSRGVETQYF | TGCGCCAGCAGCAGCAGGGGTGTGGAGACCCAGTACTTC | NA | NA | TRBJ2-5 | 13 | TRBV5-1
CASSPRGEGGYQPQHF | TGTGCCAGCAGTCCTAGGGGGGAGGGCGGCTATCAGCCCCAGCATTTT | NA | NA | TRBJ1-5 | 16 | TRBV27
CASSNIWMDRPYGYTF | TGTGCCAGCAGCAACATTTGGATGGACAGGCCCTATGGCTACACCTTC | NA | TRBD1 | TRBJ1-2 | 16 | TRBV7-9
CASSLGTGGDGYTF | TGCGCCAGCAGCTTGGGGACAGGGGGCGATGGCTACACCTTC | NA | TRBD1 | TRBJ1-2 | 14 | TRBV5-1
CATHGLAGSYNEQFF | TGTGCCACCCACGGACTAGCGGGATCCTACAATGAGCAGTTCTTC | NA | TRBD2 | TRBJ2-1 | 15 | TRBV6-5
CASSTGQGGYGYTF | TGCGCCAGCAGCACGGGACAGGGAGGCTATGGCTACACCTTC | NA | TRBD1 | TRBJ1-2 | 14 | TRBV5-1
CASSLPRQANSGANVLTF | TGTGCCAGCAGCCTCCCCCGACAGGCGAACTCTGGGGCCAACGTCCTGACTTTC | NA | NA | TRBJ2-6 | 18 | TRBV13
CAIEQGADQPQHF | TGTGCCATTGAACAGGGGGCTGATCAGCCCCAGCATTTT | NA | TRBD1 | TRBJ1-5 | 13 | TRBV19
CASSYGWRDDYGYTF | TGTGCCAGCAGTTACGGGTGGAGGGACGACTATGGCTACACCTTC | NA | NA | TRBJ1-2 | 15 | TRBV6-5
CASSSRGLIEQYF | TGTGCCAGCAGCTCCCGCGGGCTTATCGAGCAGTACTTC | few | NA | TRBJ2-7 | 13 | TRBV7-2
CASSQDPRNQPQHF | TGTGCCAGCAGCCAGGACCCCCGCAATCAGCCCCAGCATTTT | few | NA | TRBJ1-5 | 14 | TRBV7-8
CAWRQLGGGYTF | TGTGCCTGGAGACAGTTAGGGGGTGGCTACACCTTC | NA | NA | TRBJ1-2 | 12 | TRBV30
CASSQDGTLSTDTQYF | TGTGCCAGCAGCCAAGACGGAACCCTTAGCACAGATACGCAGTATTTT | NA | NA | TRBJ2-3 | 16 | TRBV4-2
CASSFGGQAEAFF | TGTGCCAGCAGCTTCGGAGGGCAGGCTGAAGCTTTCTTT | NA | NA | TRBJ1-1 | 13 | TRBV7-9
CASSSRQGITEAFF | TGTGCCAGCAGCTCCCGACAGGGAATCACTGAAGCTTTCTTT | once | TRBD1 | TRBJ1-1 | 14 | TRBV7-3
CASSFPAQETQYF | TGTGCCAGCAGCTTTCCGGCCCAAGAGACCCAGTACTTC | NA | NA | TRBJ2-5 | 13 | TRBV5-5
CASSTPPYGRVVDTQYF | TGTGCCAGCAGTACGCCCCCCTACGGGAGGGTCGTAGATACGCAGTATTTT | NA | TRBD2 | TRBJ2-3 | 17 | TRBV28
CASSPEQGSEQYF | TGTGCCAGCAGCCCAGAGCAGGGATCCGAGCAGTACTTC | few | NA | TRBJ2-7 | 13 | TRBV9
CASSIRGGAGEQYF | TGTGCCAGTAGTATTCGAGGAGGGGCAGGCGAGCAGTACTTC | NA | NA | TRBJ2-7 | 14 | TRBV19
CASSLGRGGRQPSYEQYF | TGTGCCAGCAGCTTAGGACGGGGGGGGCGGCAGCCCTCCTACGAGCAGTACTTC | NA | TRBD2 | TRBJ2-7 | 18 | TRBV11-2
CASSPPRDNSPLHF | TGTGCCAGCAGTCCCCCAAGGGATAATTCACCCCTCCACTTT | NA | NA | TRBJ1-6 | 14 | TRBV6-5
CASSFLTGAFF | TGTGCCAGCAGTTTTCTGACTGGGGCTTTCTTT | NA | NA | TRBJ1-1 | 11 | TRBV28
CASSVDRADEAFF | TGTGCCAGCAGCGTAGATCGTGCAGATGAAGCTTTCTTT | NA | NA | TRBJ1-1 | 13 | TRBV9
CASRMTSGAYEQYF | TGTGCCAGTAGGATGACTAGCGGGGCCTACGAGCAGTACTTC | NA | TRBD2 | TRBJ2-7 | 14 | TRBV19
CTWSPWQGNIQYF | TGTACCTGGAGTCCCTGGCAGGGCAACATTCAGTACTTC | NA | NA | TRBJ2-4 | 13 | TRBV30
CASSSLGTVVSGANVLTF | TGTGCCAGCAGCTCACTAGGGACAGTAGTCTCTGGGGCCAACGTCCTGACTTTC | NA | TRBD1 | TRBJ2-6 | 18 | TRBV28
CASSPRTSYEQYF | TGCGCCAGCAGCCCCAGGACCTCCTACGAGCAGTACTTC | once | NA | TRBJ2-7 | 13 | TRBV5-1
CASSPGQVGKRAFF | TGTGCCAGCAGCCCGGGACAGGTGGGAAAGAGGGCTTTCTTT | NA | TRBD1 | TRBJ1-1 | 14 | TRBV14
CASSLPFGARGTGELFF | TGTGCCAGCAGCCTACCTTTTGGGGCCCGGGGCACCGGGGAGCTGTTTTTT | NA | NA | TRBJ2-2 | 17 | TRBV7-2
CASSIQGFQETQYF | TGTGCCAGTAGTATACAGGGTTTCCAAGAGACCCAGTACTTC | NA | NA | TRBJ2-5 | 14 | TRBV19
CASSSTGEAFF | TGTGCCAGCAGCTCGACAGGGGAAGCTTTCTTT | NA | TRBD1 | TRBJ1-1 | 11 | TRBV7-2
CASSLDRGHSPLHF | TGTGCCAGCAGCTTAGACAGGGGGCATTCACCCCTCCACTTT | few | TRBD1 | TRBJ1-6 | 14 | TRBV7-8
CASSFGLAYNEQFF | TGTGCCAGCAGCTTTGGACTAGCCTACAATGAGCAGTTCTTC | NA | TRBD2 | TRBJ2-1 | 14 | TRBV5-6
CASSFKGEEAFF | TGTGCCAGCAGTTTTAAAGGGGAAGAAGCTTTCTTT | NA | NA | TRBJ1-1 | 12 | TRBV6-6
CASSPTLNTEAFF | TGTGCCAGTAGTCCCACCTTGAACACTGAAGCTTTCTTT | NA | NA | TRBJ1-1 | 13 | TRBV19
CASSVLGRSTDTQYF | TGTGCCAGCAGTGTACTCGGCAGGTCCACAGATACGCAGTATTTT | NA | NA | TRBJ2-3 | 15 | TRBV2
CATSRESYNEQFF | TGTGCCACCAGCAGAGAAAGCTACAATGAGCAGTTCTTC | once | NA | TRBJ2-1 | 13 | TRBV15
CASTWGTVRADTQYF | TGTGCCAGCACTTGGGGTACTGTGAGAGCAGATACGCAGTATTTT | NA | NA | TRBJ2-3 | 15 | TRBV6-1
CASSSQQGKVGYTF | TGTGCCAGCAGCTCACAACAGGGAAAGGTTGGCTACACCTTC | NA | NA | TRBJ1-2 | 14 | TRBV7-2
CASSLGQGSTEAFF | TGTGCCAGCAGCTTAGGGCAGGGGAGCACTGAAGCTTTCTTT | NA | NA | TRBJ1-1 | 14 | TRBV7-9
CASSDIDSYEQYF | TGTGCCAGCAGCGACATAGACTCCTACGAGCAGTACTTC | NA | NA | TRBJ2-7 | 13 | TRBV27
CASSIKQGANNEQFF | TGTGCCAGTAGTATAAAACAGGGGGCGAACAATGAGCAGTTCTTC | NA | TRBD1 | TRBJ2-1 | 15 | TRBV19
CASSFHGDTEAFF | TGTGCCAGCAGCTTTCACGGGGACACTGAAGCTTTCTTT | NA | NA | TRBJ1-1 | 13 | TRBV27
CASSPGGGLNQPQHF | TGTGCCAGCTCACCGGGAGGGGGGCTAAATCAGCCCCAGCATTTT | NA | NA | TRBJ1-5 | 15 | TRBV18
CASSQDMGAIGGYTF | TGCGCCAGCAGCCAAGATATGGGCGCTATCGGTGGCTACACCTTC | NA | NA | TRBJ1-2 | 15 | TRBV4-3
CASTAPGQGYEQYF | TGTGCCAGCACCGCCCCGGGACAGGGCTACGAGCAGTACTTC | NA | TRBD1 | TRBJ2-7 | 14 | TRBV6-5